The clone carrying this T cell receptor (beta chain) was detected only a few times. This record comes from a study of T and B cells in COVID-19 patients. Study summary: In the active-infection cohort, about 90% of the roughly 20 patients had comorbidities linked to unfavorable COVID-19 outcome.

Each TRB amplification used about 230-550 ng of genomic DNA from blood. Germline loops: CDR1 MNHEY, CDR2 SMNVEV (reference sequence). V lost 5 bases and J lost 6; bases outside the gene matches: 6. This CDR3 comprises 15 residues. Multiplex PCR with BIOMED2 TRB-A/B primer pools amplified TRB rearrangements. Via MiXCR, TCRdb re-called the multiplex PCR reads, giving one row per CDR3 protein. The sample has approximately 15,000 distinct CDR3 sequences; roughly 31% are singletons. The TCR sequence derives from a human donor who had recovered from COVID-19. Input material: blood. The chain recombines TRBV27 with TRBJ2-1; TRBD2 matches 11 bases. CDR3: CASSLLAGGPNEQFF. The CDR3 coding sequence is TGTGCCAGCAGTCTTCTAGCGGGAGGTCCCAATGAGCAGTTCTTC.